The T cell receptor beta chain under discussion was sequenced for a study of blood T cell repertoires in COVID-19. Sequencing was performed with immunoSEQ multiplex PCR; in TCRdb, only in-frame clones are kept and a portion is missing. Here the sample spans about 200,000 clones, roughly 82% being singletons. The TCR sequence derives from a man in his forties with acute COVID-19. Sequenced material: PBMCs or T cells enriched from blood (not recorded which).

CDR3 protein: CASSPPAGSYNEQFF. The DNA of the CDR3 is TGTGCCAGCAGCCCCCCCGCGGGCTCCTACAATGAGCAGTTCTTC. The V gene is TRBV14, the J gene TRBJ2-1; D is possibly TRBD2 (5 bases). In germline, CDR1 is SGHDN, CDR2 FVKESK. The CDR3 totals 15 residues. V lost 4 bases and J 0 bases, leaving 10 bases between the germline ends.